This note documents a single TCR beta chain sequence. Its antigen remains unknown. The sample is drawn from a study of beta chain features in type 1 diabetes. Study summary: Similarity in age, gender and cell yields was seen between patients and healthy donors. Findings and limits, study-wide: Patients with Type 1 diabetes showed moderately but significantly shorter TCRB CDR3s in all four CD4+ subsets.

The investigators reverse transcribed all of the isolated RNA, so they sequenced expressed TCRB transcripts. Sequencing used immunoSEQ multiplex PCR; TCRdb keeps in-frame clones, though not all of them. The repertoire holds under 200,000 clones, 10% to 13% seen once, with roughly 0.5% in the top ten. From germline, CDR1 is LGHNA and CDR2 YSLEER. Trimming shortened V by 0 bases and J by 5 bases, and 13 bases separated the two germline ends. The CDR3 has 15 residues. V gene TRBV4-3 combines with J gene TRBJ2-5; perhaps TRBD1 as D (5 bases). The clonotype was recovered from a man aged 25-40 years with type 1 diabetes. The sequenced sample consisted of central memory CD4+ T cells from blood. The CDR3 bases are TGCGCCAGCAGCCAAGAGTCAGGGATTAGCGAGACCCAGTACTTC. This translates into CASSQESGISETQYF.